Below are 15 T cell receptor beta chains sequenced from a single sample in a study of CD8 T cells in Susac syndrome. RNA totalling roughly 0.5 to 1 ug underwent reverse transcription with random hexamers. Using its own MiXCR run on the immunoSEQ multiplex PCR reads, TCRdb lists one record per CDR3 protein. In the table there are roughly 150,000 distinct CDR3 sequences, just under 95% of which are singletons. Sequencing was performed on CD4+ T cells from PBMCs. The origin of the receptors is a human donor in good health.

CDR3 in amino acids: CSGGRDYSTDTQYF. In nucleotides, the CDR3 is TGCAGCGGGGGCAGGGACTACAGCACAGATACGCAGTATTTT. The chain couples TRBV29-1 to TRBJ2-3, with 7 bases aligning to TRBD2. With V trimmed by 7 bases and J by 0 bases, 7 bases remained unmatched. The germline V gene has CDR1 SQVTM and CDR2 ANQGSEA. The CDR3 consists of 14 residues.

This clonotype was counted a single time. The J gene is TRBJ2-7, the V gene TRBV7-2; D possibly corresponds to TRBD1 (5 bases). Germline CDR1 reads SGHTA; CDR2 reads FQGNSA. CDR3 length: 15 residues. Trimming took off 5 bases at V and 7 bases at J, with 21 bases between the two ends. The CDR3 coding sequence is TGTGCCAGCAGCCCCACAGGCCACATGTTCCGGGAGCAGTACTTC. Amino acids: CASSPTGHMFREQYF. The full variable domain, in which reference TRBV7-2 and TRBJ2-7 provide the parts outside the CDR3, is GAGVSQSPSNKVTEKGKDVELRCDPISGHTALYWYRQSLGQGLEFLIYFQGNSAPDKSGLPSDRFSAERTGGSVSTLTIQRTQQEDSAVYLCASSPTGHMFREQYFGPGTRLTVT.

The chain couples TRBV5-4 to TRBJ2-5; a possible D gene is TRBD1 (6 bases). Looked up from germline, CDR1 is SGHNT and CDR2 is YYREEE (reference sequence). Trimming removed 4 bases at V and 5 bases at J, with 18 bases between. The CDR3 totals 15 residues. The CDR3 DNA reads TGTGCCAGCAGCGAAGCACAGGGCTTGTTCGAGACCCAGTACTTC. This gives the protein CASSEAQGLFETQYF.

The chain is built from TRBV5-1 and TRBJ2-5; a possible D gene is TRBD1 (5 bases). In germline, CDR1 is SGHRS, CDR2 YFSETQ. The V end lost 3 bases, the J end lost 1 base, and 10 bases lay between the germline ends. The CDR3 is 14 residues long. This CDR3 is CASSSRQPQETQYF. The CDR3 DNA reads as TGCGCCAGCAGCTCCCGACAGCCCCAAGAGACCCAGTACTTC.

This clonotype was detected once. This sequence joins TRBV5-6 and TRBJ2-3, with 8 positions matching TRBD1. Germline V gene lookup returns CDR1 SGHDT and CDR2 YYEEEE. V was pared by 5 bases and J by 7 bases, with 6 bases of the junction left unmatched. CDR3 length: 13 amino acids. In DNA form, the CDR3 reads TGTGCCAGCAGTTGGCAGGGGGCGAATACGCAGTATTTT. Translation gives CASSWQGANTQYF. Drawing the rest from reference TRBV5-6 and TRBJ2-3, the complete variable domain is DAGVTQSPTHLIKTRGQQVTLRCSPKSGHDTVSWYQQALGQGPQFIFQYYEEEERQRGNFPDRFSGHQFPNYSSELNVNALLLGDSALYLCASSWQGANTQYFGPGTRLTVL.

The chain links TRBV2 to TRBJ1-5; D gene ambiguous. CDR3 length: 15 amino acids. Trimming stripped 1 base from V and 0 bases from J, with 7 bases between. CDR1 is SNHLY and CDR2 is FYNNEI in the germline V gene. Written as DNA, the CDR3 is TGTGCCAGCAGTGAAGGAGGGAATAGCAATCAGCCCCAGCATTTT. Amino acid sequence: CASSEGGNSNQPQHF.

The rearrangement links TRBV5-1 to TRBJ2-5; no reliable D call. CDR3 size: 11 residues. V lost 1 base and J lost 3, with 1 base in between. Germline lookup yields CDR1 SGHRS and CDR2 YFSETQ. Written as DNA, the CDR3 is TGCGCCAGCAGCTTGAAAGAGACCCAGTACTTC. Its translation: CASSLKETQYF. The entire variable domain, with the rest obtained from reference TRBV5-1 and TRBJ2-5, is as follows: KAGVTQTPRYLIKTRGQQVTLSCSPISGHRSVSWYQQTPGQGLQFLFEYFSETQRNKGNFPGRFSGRQFSNSRSEMNVSTLELGDSALYLCASSLKETQYFGPGTRLLVL.

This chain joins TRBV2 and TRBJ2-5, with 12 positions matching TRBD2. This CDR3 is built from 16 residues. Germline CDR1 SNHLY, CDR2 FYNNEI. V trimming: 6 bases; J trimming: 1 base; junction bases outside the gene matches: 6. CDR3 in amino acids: CASRPGLAGTQETQYF. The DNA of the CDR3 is TGTGCCAGCAGACCTGGACTAGCGGGGACCCAAGAGACCCAGTACTTC.

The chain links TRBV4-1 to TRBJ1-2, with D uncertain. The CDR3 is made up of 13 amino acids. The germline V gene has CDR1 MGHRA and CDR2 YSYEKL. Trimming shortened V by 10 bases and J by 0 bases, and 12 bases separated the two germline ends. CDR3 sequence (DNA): TGCGCCACCACGAGCTTATCTAACTATGGCTACACCTTC. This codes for CATTSLSNYGYTF.

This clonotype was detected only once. CDR3 in DNA: TGCGCCAGCAGCCCAGACGGCTCCTCTGGGGCCAACGTCCTGACTTTC. Translating it yields CASSPDGSSGANVLTF. This rearrangement joins TRBV5-1 to TRBJ2-6; no reliable D call. Germline lookup yields CDR1 SGHRS and CDR2 YFSETQ. This CDR3 comprises 16 residues. The V end was cut by 4 bases, the J end by 0 bases, with 11 bases between.

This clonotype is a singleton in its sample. In DNA form, the CDR3 reads TGCAGCGGCCAGGGGACCGAGGATCGTGGCTACACCTTC. This sequence encodes CSGQGTEDRGYTF. This chain links TRBV29-1 with TRBJ1-2, with D perhaps matching TRBD1 (6 bases). Deletions cut 7 bases from V and 7 bases from J, with 19 bases between. Germline V lookup: CDR1 SQVTM, CDR2 ANQGSEA. CDR3 length: 13 amino acids. Filled out from reference TRBV29-1 and TRBJ1-2, the complete variable domain reads SAVISQKPSRDICQRGTSLTIQCQVDSQVTMMFWYRQQPGQSLTLIATANQGSEATYESGFVIDKFPISRPNLTFSTLTVSNMSPEDSSIYLCSGQGTEDRGYTFGSGTRLTVV.

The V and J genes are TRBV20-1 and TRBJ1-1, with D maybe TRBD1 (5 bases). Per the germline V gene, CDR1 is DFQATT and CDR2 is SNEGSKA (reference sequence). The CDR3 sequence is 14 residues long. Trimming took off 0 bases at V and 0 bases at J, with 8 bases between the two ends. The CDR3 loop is CSAREGTLNTEAFF. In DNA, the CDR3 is TGCAGTGCTAGAGAAGGGACGTTGAACACTGAAGCTTTCTTT.

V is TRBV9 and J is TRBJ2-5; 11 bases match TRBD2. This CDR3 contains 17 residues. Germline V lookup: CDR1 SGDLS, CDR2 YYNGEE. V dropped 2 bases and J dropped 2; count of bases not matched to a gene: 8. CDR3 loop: CASSVTSGGSLQETQYF. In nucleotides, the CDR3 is TGTGCCAGCAGCGTTACTAGCGGGGGCTCGCTACAAGAGACCCAGTACTTC.

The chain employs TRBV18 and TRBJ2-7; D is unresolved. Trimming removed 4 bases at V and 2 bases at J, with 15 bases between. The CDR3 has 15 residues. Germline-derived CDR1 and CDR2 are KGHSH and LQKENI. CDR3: CASSLFGRVTYEQYF. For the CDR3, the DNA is TGTGCCAGCTCACTTTTCGGACGGGTAACCTACGAGCAGTACTTC.

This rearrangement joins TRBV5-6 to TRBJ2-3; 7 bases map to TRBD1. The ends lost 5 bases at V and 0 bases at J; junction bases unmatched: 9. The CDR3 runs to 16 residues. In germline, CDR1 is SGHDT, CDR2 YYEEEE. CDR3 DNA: TGTGCCAGCAGTCCACTCTCGGGACAGAGCACAGATACGCAGTATTTT. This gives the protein CASSPLSGQSTDTQYF.